This T cell receptor beta chain is from a study of T cell responses to AZD1222 COVID-19 vaccine. Study summary: Second-dose intervals of approximately 4 or approximately 12 weeks were pooled.

The germline gives CDR1 SGHNT, CDR2 YYREEE (reference sequence). CDR3 length: 14 amino acids. V lost 1 base and J lost 6; bases outside the gene matches: 6. The protocol was immunoSEQ multiplex PCR, while the TCRdb copy is restricted to in-frame clones and leaves out a portion. The sample lists roughly 130,000 clones, 85% to 90% seen once, with approximately 3.4% in the top ten. General observations from the study: Clonal diversity may have been underestimated, and the donors were mostly white British, with more females than males. Regions 160-218 and 743-854 dominated among vaccine-associated CD4 TCRs spanning spike. Sampled repertoires all dated from after the peak T cell response.

For this clone: The antigen is unknown.

The specimen comprised peripheral blood, sampled on day 0 of AZD1222 vaccination. The clonotype originates from an adult in good health. J is TRBJ2-7 and V is TRBV5-4, with 8 bases identical to TRBD2. CDR3 sequence reads: CASSLYGGAGEQYF. CDR3 coding DNA: TGTGCCAGCAGCTTGTACGGGGGGGCGGGCGAGCAGTACTTC.